Detailed here is one T cell receptor beta chain. Through Arm-PCR of CDR3 regions and iRepertoire HTBI primers, TCR beta libraries were built. TCRdb called the multiplex PCR reads again in MiXCR, with one record for every CDR3 protein. The sample holds 650,000 to 700,000 distinct CDR3 sequences; about 32% are singletons and the top ten take 40% to 50%. This sample was included in a study of regulatory T cells in long-lasting Graves disease. This sample's time point: persistent/refractory GD, antithyroid drugs over 5 years with positive TRAb. PBMC RNA served as the TCR library source. V gave up 9 bases and J gave up 0 bases, with 15 bases separating them. This CDR3 is 15 amino acids long.

The chain has TRBV12-3 or TRBV12-4 and TRBJ1-5; no firm D call. This clonotype was sampled from a female donor with Graves disease. Specimen: peripheral blood mononuclear cells (PBMCs), collected when the disease was refractory, from a patient treated with antithyroid drugs. The CDR3 coding sequence is TGTGCCAGTTTGCACTCTTATTATAGCAATCAGCCCCAGCATTTT. This encodes CASLHSYYSNQPQHF.